This entry is about one T cell receptor beta chain. Its specificity is not known. Primers for the PCR totalled 60 Vbeta and 13 Jbeta. The assay was immunoSEQ multiplex PCR, and TCRdb's table has in-frame clones only and misses some. The table lists around 150,000 clones, around two thirds of them singletons. Trimming removed 1 base at V and 3 bases at J, with 9 bases between. The CDR3 is 14 residues long. Germline lookup yields CDR1 MNHNS and CDR2 SASEGT. Though nominally healthy at sampling, donors likely had unrecorded immune exposures. This record belongs to a study of cytomegalovirus exposure and HLA in healthy donors. General observations from the study: Presence/absence analyses assumed roughly uniform sequencing depth across donors, which may not hold.

J is TRBJ1-1 and V is TRBV6-1; D not resolved. Material: PBMCs. This TCR came from a male donor in good health and CMV-seronegative. The CDR3 loop is CASSEVFGYTEAFF. DNA for the CDR3: TGTGCCAGCAGTGAAGTGTTTGGCTACACTGAAGCTTTCTTT.